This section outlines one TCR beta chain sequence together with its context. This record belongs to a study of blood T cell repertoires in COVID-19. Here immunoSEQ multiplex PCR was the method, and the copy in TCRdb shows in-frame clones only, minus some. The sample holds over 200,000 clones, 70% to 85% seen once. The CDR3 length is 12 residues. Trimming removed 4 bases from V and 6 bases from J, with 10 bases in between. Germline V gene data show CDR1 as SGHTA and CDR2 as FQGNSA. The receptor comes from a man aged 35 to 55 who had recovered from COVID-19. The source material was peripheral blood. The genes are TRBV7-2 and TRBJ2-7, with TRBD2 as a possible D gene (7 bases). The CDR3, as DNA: TGTGCCAGCAGCTATGGGGGGGCCGAGCAGTACTTC. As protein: CASSYGGAEQYF.